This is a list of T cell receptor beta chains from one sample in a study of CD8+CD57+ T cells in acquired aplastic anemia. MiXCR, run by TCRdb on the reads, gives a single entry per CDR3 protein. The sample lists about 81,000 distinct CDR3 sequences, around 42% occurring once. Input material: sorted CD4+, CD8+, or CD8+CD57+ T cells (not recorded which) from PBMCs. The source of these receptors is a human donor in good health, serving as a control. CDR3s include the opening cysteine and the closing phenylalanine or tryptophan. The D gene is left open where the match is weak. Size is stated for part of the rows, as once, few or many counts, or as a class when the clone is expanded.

DNA: TGCGCCAGCAGCCAAGTCGGGACTATGGCTGTCGAGCAGTACTTC
CDR3: CASSQVGTMAVEQYF
V: TRBV4-1
J: TRBJ2-7
size: many
D: TRBD2

DNA: TGTGCCAGTAAGACCACAGGGGGCGGGAACACTGAAGCTTTCTTT
CDR3: CASKTTGGGNTEAFF
V: TRBV19
J: TRBJ1-1
size: -
D: TRBD1

DNA: TGTGCCACCAGCCCGGGACGGTACAATGAGCAGTTCTTC
CDR3: CATSPGRYNEQFF
V: TRBV15
J: TRBJ2-1
size: -
D: -

DNA: TGTGCCAGTTCCTTCCGACAGGGCCCAGAGACCCAGTACTTC
CDR3: CASSFRQGPETQYF
V: TRBV19
J: TRBJ2-5
size: many
D: TRBD1

DNA: TGTGCCAGCAGTCCAGACCCGGGACACCGCCAAGAGACCCAGTACTTC
CDR3: CASSPDPGHRQETQYF
V: TRBV6-1
J: TRBJ2-5
size: many
D: -

DNA: TGTGCCAGTAGCACAATTCGGACGGAAGAGACCCAGTACTTC
CDR3: CASSTIRTEETQYF
V: TRBV25-1
J: TRBJ2-5
size: -
D: -

DNA: TGTGCCAGCAGCTTAGACCTAGCGTACAATGAGCAGTTCTTC
CDR3: CASSLDLAYNEQFF
V: TRBV11-3
J: TRBJ2-1
size: -
D: -

DNA: TGTGCCAGCAGTTTGGTAGGGCTGGGGGAGCAGTACTTC
CDR3: CASSLVGLGEQYF
V: TRBV27
J: TRBJ2-7
size: few
D: -

DNA: TGCAGCGTTGAAGCCGGCCGGAAACAGGGGTACGAGCAGTACTTC
CDR3: CSVEAGRKQGYEQYF
V: TRBV29-1
J: TRBJ2-7
size: -
D: TRBD1

DNA: TGTGCCAGCAGCCATTCAAAAGGGGACAGGGCCACTGAAGCTTTCTTT
CDR3: CASSHSKGDRATEAFF
V: TRBV3-1
J: TRBJ1-1
size: -
D: TRBD1

DNA: TGTGCCTCCGGGACCTGGTCCACTGAAGCTTTCTTT
CDR3: CASGTWSTEAFF
V: TRBV10-3
J: TRBJ1-1
size: many
D: -

DNA: TGTGCCAGCAGCTTATTTGCCGGGGGCGAGCAGTACTTC
CDR3: CASSLFAGGEQYF
V: TRBV7-3
J: TRBJ2-7
size: -
D: -

DNA: TGTGCCAGCAGCCGGGGGCGGGCGGAGACCCAGTACTTC
CDR3: CASSRGRAETQYF
V: TRBV7-6
J: TRBJ2-5
size: few
D: -

DNA: TGTGCCAGCTCTCGGACAGGCTCGGGGAACACCATATATTTT
CDR3: CASSRTGSGNTIYF
V: TRBV6-4
J: TRBJ1-3
size: few
D: TRBD1

DNA: TGTGCCAGCAGCGCCCTGGGCGGGGAGCTGTTTTTT
CDR3: CASSALGGELFF
V: TRBV9
J: TRBJ2-2
size: -
D: -

DNA: TGTGCCAGCGGCCCTCGGGGAGATGAGCAGTTCTTC
CDR3: CASGPRGDEQFF
V: TRBV7-6
J: TRBJ2-1
size: -
D: -

DNA: TGTGCCAGCAGCGCGGGGACAGTGCCGAACACTGAAGCTTTCTTT
CDR3: CASSAGTVPNTEAFF
V: TRBV7-9
J: TRBJ1-1
size: -
D: TRBD1

DNA: TGTGCCAGCAGCCCCGACTACATGGAGGAGACCCAGTACTTC
CDR3: CASSPDYMEETQYF
V: TRBV9
J: TRBJ2-5
size: many
D: -

DNA: TGCAGCGTTGAATTGGAGACCCAGTACTTC
CDR3: CSVELETQYF
V: TRBV29-1
J: TRBJ2-5
size: many
D: -

DNA: TGTGCCAGCAGTGAGTCCGGGACTAGCGGCACAGATACGCAGTATTTT
CDR3: CASSESGTSGTDTQYF
V: TRBV10-3
J: TRBJ2-3
size: many
D: TRBD2

DNA: TGTGCCATCAGGGGTGGGGACAGGGATGAAAAACTGTTTTTT
CDR3: CAIRGGDRDEKLFF
V: TRBV10-3
J: TRBJ1-4
size: -
D: TRBD1

DNA: TGCAGCGTTGATGCGGGGGGAGGTGAAAAACTGTTTTTT
CDR3: CSVDAGGGEKLFF
V: TRBV29-1
J: TRBJ1-4
size: -
D: -

DNA: TGCAGTGCTAAGAGGACCGGGGAGCTGTTTTTT
CDR3: CSAKRTGELFF
V: TRBV20-1
J: TRBJ2-2
size: many
D: -

DNA: TGTGCCAGCAGTTACTCCTCGACAGGGAGCCCCTACGAGCAGTACTTC
CDR3: CASSYSSTGSPYEQYF
V: TRBV12-3/TRBV12-4
J: TRBJ2-7
size: -
D: TRBD1

DNA: TGTGCCAGCAGCGCAGGGACAGGGCCCACAGATACGCAGTATTTT
CDR3: CASSAGTGPTDTQYF
V: TRBV9
J: TRBJ2-3
size: many
D: TRBD1

DNA: TGCAGTGCTGAAGGGACAGGGGACACTGAAGCTTTCTTT
CDR3: CSAEGTGDTEAFF
V: TRBV20-1
J: TRBJ1-1
size: -
D: TRBD1

DNA: TGTGCCAGCAGCGGGACGGATAACTATGGCTACACCTTC
CDR3: CASSGTDNYGYTF
V: TRBV2
J: TRBJ1-2
size: -
D: -

DNA: TGCGCCAGCAGGGACAGGGGAAAGCAAGAGACCCAGTACTTC
CDR3: CASRDRGKQETQYF
V: TRBV10-1
J: TRBJ2-5
size: many
D: TRBD1

DNA: TGTGCCAGCAGCCCAAGGGACAGGGGCCATAGCGGGGAGCTGTTTTTT
CDR3: CASSPRDRGHSGELFF
V: TRBV11-1
J: TRBJ2-2
size: -
D: TRBD1

DNA: TGTGCCAGCAGTCTACAGGGCGCGGGAGCGGGTGATACGCAGTATTTT
CDR3: CASSLQGAGAGDTQYF
V: TRBV25-1
J: TRBJ2-3
size: -
D: -

DNA: TGTGCCAGCCCGAGGGGGGGGAAGTACAATGAGCAGTTCTTC
CDR3: CASPRGGKYNEQFF
V: TRBV2
J: TRBJ2-1
size: many
D: -

DNA: TGTGCCAGCAGCTTAGCCCCGGGACTAGCGAATTACGAGCAGTACTTC
CDR3: CASSLAPGLANYEQYF
V: TRBV7-2
J: TRBJ2-7
size: many
D: TRBD2

DNA: TGTGCCAGCAGCCACCCGGACAGGGAAGGGAGGGAGACCCAGTACTTC
CDR3: CASSHPDREGRETQYF
V: TRBV7-2
J: TRBJ2-5
size: -
D: TRBD1

DNA: TGTGCCAGCAGTGAACTAGTCAAAGCAGATACGCAGTATTTT
CDR3: CASSELVKADTQYF
V: TRBV25-1
J: TRBJ2-3
size: few
D: -

DNA: TGTGCCAGCAGTGCTCCTTCTAGCGGGGACGGGACAGATACGCAGTATTTT
CDR3: CASSAPSSGDGTDTQYF
V: TRBV25-1
J: TRBJ2-3
size: -
D: TRBD2

DNA: TGTGCCAGCAGTTGGACTAGCTCCCCCACAGATACGCAGTATTTT
CDR3: CASSWTSSPTDTQYF
V: TRBV27
J: TRBJ2-3
size: many
D: TRBD2

DNA: TGTGCCAGCAGTAGACGGGCAACTAATGAAAAACTGTTTTTT
CDR3: CASSRRATNEKLFF
V: TRBV9
J: TRBJ1-4
size: few
D: -

DNA: TGTGCCAGCAGCTCCCCCGTGGGGGGCGCGGATACGCAGTATTTT
CDR3: CASSSPVGGADTQYF
V: TRBV25-1
J: TRBJ2-3
size: -
D: -

DNA: TGCAGTGCTAGTAACAGGGACCACTACGAGCAGTACTTC
CDR3: CSASNRDHYEQYF
V: TRBV20-1
J: TRBJ2-7
size: many
D: -

DNA: TGTGCCAGCGGAGAGGGGGCAACTAATGAAAAACTGTTTTTT
CDR3: CASGEGATNEKLFF
V: TRBV9
J: TRBJ1-4
size: -
D: -

DNA: TGTGCCACCAGTGCCAGGGGCTACGAGCAGTACTTC
CDR3: CATSARGYEQYF
V: TRBV25-1
J: TRBJ2-7
size: -
D: -

DNA: TGTGCCATCAGGAGGACAGGGCTGAACACTGAAGCTTTCTTT
CDR3: CAIRRTGLNTEAFF
V: TRBV10-3
J: TRBJ1-1
size: -
D: TRBD1

DNA: TGTGCCAGCAGCGATCTAGCGGGCCCCTCCTACAATGAGCAGTTCTTC
CDR3: CASSDLAGPSYNEQFF
V: TRBV12-3/TRBV12-4
J: TRBJ2-1
size: few
D: TRBD2

DNA: TGTGCCACCAGCAGGGACCCATTGAACACTGAAGCTTTCTTT
CDR3: CATSRDPLNTEAFF
V: TRBV15
J: TRBJ1-1
size: -
D: -

DNA: TGTGCCATCAGTGGGTACAGGTTGCCGTTCTATGGCTACACCTTC
CDR3: CAISGYRLPFYGYTF
V: TRBV10-3
J: TRBJ1-2
size: few
D: -

DNA: TGCAGTGCTAGTAGTACAGGGTACACAGATACGCAGTATTTT
CDR3: CSASSTGYTDTQYF
V: TRBV20-1
J: TRBJ2-3
size: -
D: -

DNA: TGTGCCAGCAGCGTCAGGGCAGGGGCGGGAGAGCAGTACTTC
CDR3: CASSVRAGAGEQYF
V: TRBV13
J: TRBJ2-7
size: many
D: -

DNA: TGTGCCAGCAGCTCCGACACCGAGAACACTGAAGCTTTCTTT
CDR3: CASSSDTENTEAFF
V: TRBV7-9
J: TRBJ1-1
size: many
D: -

DNA: TGTGCCAGTAGTATAGAGGGGACGGGGAACACTGAAGCTTTCTTT
CDR3: CASSIEGTGNTEAFF
V: TRBV19
J: TRBJ1-1
size: many
D: -

DNA: TGTGCCAGCAGCACGACAGGATACTATGGCTACACCTTC
CDR3: CASSTTGYYGYTF
V: TRBV12-3/TRBV12-4
J: TRBJ1-2
size: many
D: -

DNA: TGTGCCAGTAGTGATATACGAGCCGGCACAGATACGCAGTATTTT
CDR3: CASSDIRAGTDTQYF
V: TRBV19
J: TRBJ2-3
size: many
D: -

DNA: TGTGCCAGTAGTTTCGGGACAGGGTCTTACGAGCAGTACTTC
CDR3: CASSFGTGSYEQYF
V: TRBV19
J: TRBJ2-7
size: many
D: TRBD1

DNA: TGTGCCACCAGCACCTCGGATTCACCCCTCCACTTT
CDR3: CATSTSDSPLHF
V: TRBV15
J: TRBJ1-6
size: -
D: -

DNA: TGTGCCATCAAGGCGGGGCAGCACACAGATACGCAGTATTTT
CDR3: CAIKAGQHTDTQYF
V: TRBV10-3
J: TRBJ2-3
size: -
D: -

DNA: TGCAGCGTTGAAAGGACAGCTAACTATGGCTACACCTTC
CDR3: CSVERTANYGYTF
V: TRBV29-1
J: TRBJ1-2
size: many
D: -

DNA: TGCAGTGCCCAGGTGGGGGTCGGTGGCTACACCTTC
CDR3: CSAQVGVGGYTF
V: TRBV20-1
J: TRBJ1-2
size: -
D: -

DNA: TGCAGTGCTAAGCAGGGGGCCTATGGCTACACCTTC
CDR3: CSAKQGAYGYTF
V: TRBV20-1
J: TRBJ1-2
size: -
D: TRBD1